This TCR beta chain was sequenced in a study of CD8+CD57+ T cells in acquired aplastic anemia. Looking at the study overall: Sorting CD4+ and CD8+ cells gave DNA averaging approximately 3 ug.

The V gene's germline CDR1 is LGHNA and CDR2 YNFKEQ. Trimming removed 0 bases from V and 5 bases from J; junction bases left unmatched: 2. The CDR3 consists of 14 residues. Selection for sequencing was limited to patients who had shown CD8+CD57+ cell expansion by flow cytometry. This clonotype was detected ten times or more. Genomic DNA, serving as template, underwent TCR beta VDJ and CDR3 profiling. MiXCR was run by TCRdb on the reads, yielding one entry per CDR3 protein. The data contain a few hundred thousand distinct CDR3 sequences, about a third of them singletons. This chain links TRBV4-2 with TRBJ2-5; 8 bases align to TRBD2. The sequenced sample was sorted CD4+, CD8+, or CD8+CD57+ T cells (not recorded which) from PBMCs. This TCR derives from a human donor with aplastic anemia. The CDR3 protein is CASSQDPGGETQYF. The CDR3 DNA is TGTGCCAGCAGCCAAGATCCGGGGGGGGAGACCCAGTACTTC.